Below, one T cell receptor (beta chain) is given with its context. The target antigen is unknown. This record belongs to a study of shared clonotypes between healthy human individuals. Study observations and caveats: Naive subsets generally had larger estimated richness than memory subsets. Rarefaction gave evidence that sorted-subset sequencing remained incomplete despite large depth.

HIV-negative, healthy adults without recent acute infections or vaccinations were the donors. With V trimmed by 5 bases and J by 9 bases, 14 bases remained unmatched. The CDR3 length is 16 residues. Looked up from germline, CDR1 is MGHRA and CDR2 is YSYEKL. The assay was immunoSEQ multiplex PCR, and TCRdb's table has in-frame clones only and misses some. This table has hundreds of thousands of clones, 90% to 96% appearing once. V usage is TRBV4-1 and J usage is TRBJ2-4, with 9 bases lining up with TRBD2. Sequencing was carried out using naive CD4+ T cells sorted from blood. Subset defined: CD45RA+ positively selected. The sequence derives from a woman in her 30s in good health. The CDR3 DNA reads as TGCGCCAGCAGCGACGTAGCGGGAGACTCCGTGGGCATTCAGTACTTC. Encoded protein: CASSDVAGDSVGIQYF.